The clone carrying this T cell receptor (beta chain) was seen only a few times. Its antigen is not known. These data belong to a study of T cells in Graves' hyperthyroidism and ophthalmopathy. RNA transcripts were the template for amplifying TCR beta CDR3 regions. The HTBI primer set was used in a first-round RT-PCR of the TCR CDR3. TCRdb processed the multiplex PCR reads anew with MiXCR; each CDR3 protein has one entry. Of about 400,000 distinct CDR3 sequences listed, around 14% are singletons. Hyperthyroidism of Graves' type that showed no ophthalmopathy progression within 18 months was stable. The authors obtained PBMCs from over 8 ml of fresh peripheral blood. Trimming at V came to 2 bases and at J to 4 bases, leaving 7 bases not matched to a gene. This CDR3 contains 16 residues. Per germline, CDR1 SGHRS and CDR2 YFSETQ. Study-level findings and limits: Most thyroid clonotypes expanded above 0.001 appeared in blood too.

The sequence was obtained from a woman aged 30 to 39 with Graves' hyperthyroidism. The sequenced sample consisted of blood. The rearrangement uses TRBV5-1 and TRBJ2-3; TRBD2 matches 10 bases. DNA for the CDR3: TGCGCCAGCAGCTTACGTACTAGCGGGATGGCAGATACGCAGTATTTT. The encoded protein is CASSLRTSGMADTQYF.